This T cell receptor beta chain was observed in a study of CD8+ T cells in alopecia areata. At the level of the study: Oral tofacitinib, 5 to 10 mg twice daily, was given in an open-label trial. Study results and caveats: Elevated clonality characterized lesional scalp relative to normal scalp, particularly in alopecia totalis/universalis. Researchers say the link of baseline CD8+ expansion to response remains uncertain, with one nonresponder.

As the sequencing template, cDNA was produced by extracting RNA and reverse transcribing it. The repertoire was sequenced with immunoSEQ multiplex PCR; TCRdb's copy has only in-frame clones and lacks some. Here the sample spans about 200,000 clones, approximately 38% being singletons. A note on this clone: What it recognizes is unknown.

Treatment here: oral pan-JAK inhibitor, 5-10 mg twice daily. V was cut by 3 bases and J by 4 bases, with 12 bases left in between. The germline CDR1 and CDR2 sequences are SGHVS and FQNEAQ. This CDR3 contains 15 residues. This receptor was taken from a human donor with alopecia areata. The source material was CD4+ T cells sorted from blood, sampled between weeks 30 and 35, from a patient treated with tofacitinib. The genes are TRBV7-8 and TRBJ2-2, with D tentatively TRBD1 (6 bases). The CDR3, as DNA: TGTGCCAGCAGCTTCCGGGACATAATCACCGGGGAGCTGTTTTTT. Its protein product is CASSFRDIITGELFF.